The 8 T cell receptor beta chains listed next were all sequenced from one sample in a study of cytotoxic CD8 clonotypes in ibrutinib-treated CLL. The repertoire was sequenced with immunoSEQ multiplex PCR; TCRdb's copy has only in-frame clones and lacks some. This sample yields roughly 150,000 clones, of which roughly three quarters are seen a single time; 5.1% belongs to the top ten. The material was PBMCs, obtained after 24 months of ibrutinib treatment. These receptors were collected from a human donor with chronic lymphocytic leukemia.

The chain links TRBV6-1 to TRBJ1-1; D not resolved. V was pared by 10 bases and J by 4 bases, with 16 bases between. Germline V gene data show CDR1 as MNHNS and CDR2 as SASEGT. The CDR3 is 13 amino acids. CDR3 sequence: CATKAHIGTEAFF. The CDR3 coding sequence is TGTGCCACCAAGGCCCACATTGGCACTGAAGCTTTCTTT.

V usage is TRBV27 and J usage is TRBJ2-5; 7 bases map to TRBD1. The CDR3 is 16 amino acids. Germline V lookup: CDR1 MNHEY, CDR2 SMNVEV (reference sequence). V lost 6 bases to trimming and J lost 2 bases; unmatched junction nucleotides: 12. The CDR3 nucleotides read TGTGCCAGCAGCTTCATACCCGACAGGGTACAAGAGACCCAGTACTTC. Its protein is CASSFIPDRVQETQYF.

This chain joins TRBV9 and TRBJ2-3; unclear D gene. Germline-derived CDR1 and CDR2 are SGDLS and YYNGEE. CDR3 length equals 14 residues. Trimming pared 4 bases from V and 2 bases from J, leaving 11 bases between. In DNA form, the CDR3 reads TGTGCCAGCAGCTATAGCTCCTACACAGATACGCAGTATTTT. Translated: CASSYSSYTDTQYF. Based on the CDR3 plus reference TRBV9 and TRBJ2-3, the full variable domain is DSGVTQTPKHLITATGQRVTLRCSPRSGDLSVYWYQQSLDQGLQFLIQYYNGEERAKGNILERFSAQQFPDLHSELNLSSLELGDSALYFCASSYSSYTDTQYFGPGTRLTVL.

The V gene is TRBV5-1, the J gene TRBJ2-7, with 7 bases matching TRBD2. The CDR3 extends over 15 amino acids. J gave up 2 bases and V 0 bases, and 5 bases lay outside the gene matches. CDR1 is SGHRS and CDR2 is YFSETQ in the germline V gene. CDR3 sequence (DNA): TGCGCCAGCAGCTTGGGGGGACTAAGAACCTACGAGCAGTACTTC. Protein product: CASSLGGLRTYEQYF.

Many counts were recorded for this clone. The chain carries TRBV2 and TRBJ2-2; 8 bases are shared with TRBD1. In germline, CDR1 is SNHLY, CDR2 FYNNEI. This CDR3 spans 15 amino acids. With 4 bases clipped from V and 4 bases from J, the junction kept 5 bases outside the gene matches. Written as DNA, the CDR3 is TGTGCCAGCAGTGCGGACAGGGCGGGCACCGGGGAGCTGTTTTTT. It specifies CASSADRAGTGELFF.

This clone was observed a single time. The J gene is TRBJ1-3, the V gene TRBV28; weak D call: TRBD1 (5 bases). V was trimmed by 11 bases and J by 0 bases, leaving 17 bases between them. This CDR3 has 15 residues. In germline, CDR1 is MDHEN, CDR2 SYDVKM. The CDR3 reads CAAIGGPSSGNTIYF. CDR3 nucleotides: TGTGCCGCTATTGGGGGACCGAGCTCTGGAAACACCATATATTTT.

This clone was detected a few times. As DNA, the CDR3 is TGTGCCAGCAACCGCGACAGGGCTGATTCACCCCTCCACTTT. Translated, it gives CASNRDRADSPLHF. The chain combines TRBV6-5 with TRBJ1-6; TRBD1 matches 7 bases. Per the germline V gene, CDR1 is MNHEY and CDR2 is SVGAGI. CDR3 length: 14 residues. J was trimmed by 8 bases and V by 7 bases; bases with no gene match: 8.

The J gene is TRBJ2-5, the V gene TRBV5-1; 7 nucleotides align to TRBD2. V dropped 4 bases and J dropped 2; count of bases not matched to a gene: 8. Germline CDR1 reads SGHRS; CDR2 reads YFSETQ. This CDR3 has 15 amino acids. The CDR3 is CASSHEAGLQETQYF. CDR3 bases: TGCGCCAGCAGCCACGAAGCGGGGCTACAAGAGACCCAGTACTTC.